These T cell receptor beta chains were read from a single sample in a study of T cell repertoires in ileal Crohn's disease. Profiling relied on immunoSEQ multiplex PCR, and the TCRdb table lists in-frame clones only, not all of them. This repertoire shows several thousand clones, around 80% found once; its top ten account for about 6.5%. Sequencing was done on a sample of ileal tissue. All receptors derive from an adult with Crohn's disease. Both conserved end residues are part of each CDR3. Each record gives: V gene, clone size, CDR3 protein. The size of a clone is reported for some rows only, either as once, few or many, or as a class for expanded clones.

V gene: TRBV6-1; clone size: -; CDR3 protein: CASSGTSGGANEQFF
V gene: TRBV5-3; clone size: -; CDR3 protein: CARSLNNPYEQYF
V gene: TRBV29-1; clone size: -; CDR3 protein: CSARDRASGNTIYF
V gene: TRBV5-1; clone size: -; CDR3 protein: CASSLSGGAYNEQFF
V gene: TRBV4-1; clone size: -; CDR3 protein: CASSLDLGLTPWNTEAFF
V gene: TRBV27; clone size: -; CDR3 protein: CASSSLSLGGGGYTF
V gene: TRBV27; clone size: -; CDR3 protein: CATQRRGSYGYTF
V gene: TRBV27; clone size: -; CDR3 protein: CASSLRALQGRPDNSPLHF
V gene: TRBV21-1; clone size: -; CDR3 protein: CASSKEQEPGYKNIQYF
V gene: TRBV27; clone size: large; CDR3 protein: CASSPRGNNEQFF
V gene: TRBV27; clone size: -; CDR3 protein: CASRRPTGTQYF
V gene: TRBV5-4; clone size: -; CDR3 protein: CASSYGVGVLAGREQFF
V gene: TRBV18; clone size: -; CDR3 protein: CASSPGQGGYTF
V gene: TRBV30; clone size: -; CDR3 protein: CAWSRQSFTDTQYF
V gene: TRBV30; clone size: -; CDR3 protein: CACHRGTNYGYTF
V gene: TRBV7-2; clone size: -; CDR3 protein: CASQLTSSYEQYF